One sample yielded the 8 T cell receptor beta chains listed below, sequenced in a study of blood T cell repertoires in COVID-19. Sequencing used immunoSEQ multiplex PCR; TCRdb keeps in-frame clones, though not all of them. There are some 250,000 clones in the sample; roughly 86% occur only once, and approximately 4.3% lies in the top ten. Sequenced sample: PBMCs or T cells enriched from blood (not recorded which). The receptors were gathered from a woman aged 25-40 years with acute COVID-19.

This clone occurred a few times. The chain carries TRBV7-2 and TRBJ1-2; D uncertain. The germline V gene has CDR1 SGHTA and CDR2 FQGNSA. The CDR3 covers 15 residues. Trimming stripped 5 bases from V and 5 bases from J, with 18 bases between. The CDR3 spells CASSPAGHDAYGYTF. Written as DNA, the CDR3 is TGTGCCAGCAGCCCAGCGGGTCACGACGCTTATGGCTACACCTTC. Filled out from reference TRBV7-2 and TRBJ1-2, the complete variable domain reads GAGVSQSPSNKVTEKGKDVELRCDPISGHTALYWYRQSLGQGLEFLIYFQGNSAPDKSGLPSDRFSAERTGGSVSTLTIQRTQQEDSAVYLCASSPAGHDAYGYTFGSGTRLTVV.

The rearrangement joins TRBV6-2 or TRBV6-3 to TRBJ1-2; 8 positions agree with TRBD1. The CDR3 runs 14 residues. The ends lost 2 bases at V and 5 bases at J; junction bases unmatched: 4. CDR1 and CDR2 from the germline V gene are MNHEY and SVGEGT. Here the CDR3 reads CASSYAGGEYGYTF. CDR3 DNA sequence: TGTGCCAGCAGTTACGCAGGGGGCGAATATGGCTACACCTTC.

CDR3 bases: TGTGCCAGTAGTAGTCCCGGGACAGGGACCTATGGCTACACCTTC. As protein: CASSSPGTGTYGYTF. The chain has TRBV19 and TRBJ1-2, with 9 bases matching TRBD1. Germline assignment: CDR1 LNHDA and CDR2 SQIVND (reference sequence). Trimming took 4 bases from V and 4 from J; bases not matched to a gene: 7. The CDR3 sequence is 15 residues long.

This clone came up a few times. This chain uses TRBV29-1 with TRBJ1-1, with TRBD1 matching over 7 bases. Trimming removed 7 bases from V and 2 bases from J; junction bases left unmatched: 7. This CDR3 is 13 amino acids long. Germline CDR1 reads SQVTM; CDR2 reads ANQGSEA. The CDR3: CSAGQASNTEAFF. The CDR3 coding sequence is TGCAGCGCCGGACAGGCTAGTAACACTGAAGCTTTCTTT.

V gene TRBV27 combines with J gene TRBJ1-6; D may be TRBD1 (5 bases). The CDR3 is 16 residues long. Germline V gene data show CDR1 as MNHEY and CDR2 as SMNVEV (reference sequence). The germline V and J ends were trimmed by 0 bases and 7 bases, with 13 bases remaining between them. Here the CDR3 reads CASSLSGPRGNSPLHF. The CDR3 DNA follows: TGTGCCAGCAGTTTATCGGGCCCCCGGGGGAATTCACCCCTCCACTTT.

The chain combines TRBV4-1 with TRBJ2-7; 7 nucleotides align to TRBD1. This CDR3 is 15 amino acids long. The ends lost 0 bases at V and 5 bases at J; junction bases unmatched: 7. The germline V gene encodes CDR1 MGHRA and CDR2 YSYEKL. The CDR3 here is CASSQEAQGFNEQYF. CDR3 nucleotide sequence: TGCGCCAGCAGCCAAGAAGCACAGGGGTTCAACGAGCAGTACTTC.

This clone was seen just once. The V gene is TRBV2, the J gene TRBJ2-7, with 7 bases lining up with TRBD1. The germline V gene encodes CDR1 SNHLY and CDR2 FYNNEI. The CDR3 contains 13 residues. V lost 8 bases to trimming and J lost 3 bases; unmatched junction nucleotides: 7. The CDR3 DNA reads as TGTGCCAGCCGGACCGGGACAGTCTACGAGCAGTACTTC. It translates to CASRTGTVYEQYF.

The chain has TRBV30 and TRBJ2-7, with 12 bases lining up with TRBD1. V lost 5 bases to trimming and J lost 5 bases; unmatched junction nucleotides: 10. The CDR3 contains 15 residues. Germline V gene lookup returns CDR1 GTSNPN and CDR2 SVGIG (reference sequence). CDR3 DNA: TGTGCCTGGCTAGACCCGGGACAGGGGGCCGACGAGCAGTACTTC. Its translation: CAWLDPGQGADEQYF.